This T cell receptor beta chain was documented in a study of OX40 agonist ivuxolimab in advanced cancers. Study-wide context: The dose-escalation group included hepatocellular carcinoma, melanoma, renal cell carcinoma and head and neck cancer.

Libraries were prepared by immunoSEQ multiplex PCR; TCRdb keeps only in-frame clonotypes and omits some of them. Of roughly 60,000 clones listed, almost 95% are singletons. V gave up 1 base and J gave up 3 bases, with 7 bases separating them. This CDR3 contains 13 residues. CDR1 and CDR2 (germline): SQVTM, ANQGSEA. The source of this sequence is an adult with an advanced solid tumor such as melanoma, head and neck, liver or kidney cancer. The chain links TRBV29-1 to TRBJ1-5, with D possibly matching TRBD1 (5 bases). Specimen: CD4+ or CD8+ T cells sorted from blood, collected in a trial of the OX40 agonist ivuxolimab. Here the CDR3 reads CSVEAGLNQPQHF. DNA for the CDR3: TGCAGCGTTGAAGCAGGGCTCAATCAGCCCCAGCATTTT.